This T cell receptor beta chain was captured by sequencing in a study of cytomegalovirus exposure and HLA in healthy donors (dated by TCRdb to about 2017). Concerning the study at large: In an earlier analysis of about 560 of the donors, 276 Gb of sequence data and about 110 million unique TCR beta sequences from 150 million to 200 million T cells were reported. In an earlier analysis of roughly 580 of the donors, high-throughput TCR beta sequencing was used to judge whether each TCR beta V gene segment behaved as functional or pseudogenic. Rather than drawing on any new phenotypic data, the later analysis identified candidate immune exposures from TCR beta sequences and the way those sequences occurred across donors. To study patterns of TCR occurrence, a later analysis re-analyzed previously published TCR beta repertoires from under 750 donors and added high-resolution HLA genotyping. Along with the approximately 600-subject first cohort, a separate validation cohort of over a hundred different subjects was used. Roughly 300 gigabases of sequencing data and approximately 84 million unique TCR sequences were included in an early release covering 550 to 650 HLA-typed donors. HLA typing included class I and class II loci at four-digit resolution. On average, around 240,000 unique TCR beta nucleotide sequences were sequenced per donor among some 430 genotyped donors of the cohort, with roughly 18% of those sequences being non-productive. Five DR-DQ haplotypes were handled as single units for association and clustering, since linkage in the cohort was strong. Alongside the repertoire data, information on donor age, sex, ethnicity and CMV serostatus was compiled. All discovery cohort repertoires had been generated on a single sequencing platform. Of the approximately 400 genotyped donors, 81% fell in the genetic ancestry cluster associated with self-reported Caucasian donors. Typing coverage differed by locus: A, B, C, DRB1 and DQB1 were typed in roughly 620-640 donors, DQA1 in 500 to 550, DPA1 in around 580, and DPB1 in approximately 450. To predict cytomegalovirus infection status, the study brought together high-throughput TCR immunosequencing, statistical association of individual TCRs with disease status, and machine learning. In a later genetic analysis, genome-wide SNP genotypes for about 55% of the roughly 700 donors were used, and that subset was treated as a discovery cohort. The study aimed to test whether cataloging public T cell receptors could reveal signatures of past pathogen exposure. Using immunosequencing, the study profiled T cell repertoires from some 670 subjects and related those repertoires to cytomegalovirus serostatus. Overall results and qualifications from the work: A later analysis reported that several top co-occurrence clusters appeared linked to parvovirus B19, influenza, CMV and Epstein-Barr virus. Because HLA typing was unavailable for some donors at each locus, only the typed subset was used in association tests. About 15 rarely observed V segments, including chromosome 9 orphons, were excluded from the earlier analysis of about 610 of the donors because counts were too low. It was suggested by the authors that the approach could potentially be generalized to other disease states and immunological phenotypes. An earlier analysis of 587 of the donors showed that most TCR beta V segments appeared in productive rearrangements either about 87% or about 30% of the time, which broadly matched IMGT annotations. The classifier was reported to diagnose cytomegalovirus status with high specificity and sensitivity in both the original and validation cohorts. The presence/absence analyses assumed that sequencing depth was roughly uniform across donors, and that assumption may not be true. A total of around 150 TCR beta chains were listed by the study as associated with cytomegalovirus. Some IMGT-functional V segments, including TRBV6-2 and TRBV6-3, could not be distinguished by the 87-base-pair reads and were therefore excluded. A later genetic analysis reported fewer N-insertions in productive TCRs among donors in an Asian-associated ancestry cluster than the approximately 700-donor mean. In this cohort, only TCR beta chains were sequenced, and detectable features were limited by the absence of alpha or paired-chain data. Linkage disequilibrium might explain the correlated functional status among segregating V segments, but an unknown experimental factor could not be excluded. A later analysis found that most CMV-associated TCR beta chains appeared HLA-restricted, with HLA associations seemingly driven largely by CMV exposure. A later analysis found that HLA-associated TCR beta chains were more clonally expanded and had lower generation probabilities than equally common non-associated chains. For the cohort, immune exposure information was limited to CMV serostatus. A further reported finding was that TCR beta sequences accurately predicted the HLA-A and HLA-B alleles for most subjects in the first cohort. Across donors, most TCR sequences were observed very rarely, whereas some public TCRs were present in many individuals. Strong co-occurrence of HLA alleles, especially DR and DQ, made assigning TCR associations to individual alleles difficult. The sequencing pipeline was judged likely to have produced a cluster of highly shared sequence variants as a technical artifact. In a later analysis, about 17,000 TCR beta sequences were associated with specific HLA alleles at a false discovery rate of 0.05. In vitro tests confirmed that three of the cytomegalovirus-associated TCR beta chains recognize cytomegalovirus antigens. In a later genetic analysis, a missense DCLRE1C variant was associated with V-gene and J-gene trimming of TCR beta chains, and the association was replicated in an independent cohort. According to a later analysis, TCR association rates differed among HLA loci, with DRB1 alleles showing the most associated TCRs and HLA-C alleles showing the fewest.

Regarding this clone: The antigen it recognizes is unknown. The DNA is left out, because the CDR3 cannot be placed on it with certainty; the CDR3 is given as TCRdb lists it.

The library came from the immunoSEQ multiplex PCR assay. For the multiplex PCR, a mixture combining 60 forward primers for TCR Vbeta segments and 13 reverse primers for TCR Jbeta segments was used. A multiplex PCR assay on genomic DNA amplified the CDR3 region of rearranged TCR beta genes. The amplified TCR beta libraries were sequenced on the Illumina HiSeq System as 87-base-pair reads. As for the authors' bioinformatics: In a later analysis, roughly 80 million unique TCR beta chains were counted across the approximately 640 repertoires, and about 9.9 million of these chains were shared by at least two donors. A nearest-neighbor algorithm error-corrected the raw reads and collapsed the reads into unique sequences, merging closely related sequences to remove PCR and sequencing errors. To assign V, D and J gene segments, CDR3 sequences were aligned to IMGT reference sequences. For a sequence to be retained, a match of at least six nucleotides to both a V gene segment and a J gene segment was required. A rearrangement was called productive if the CDR3 had no stop codons and remained in frame with V and J, and every other rearrangement was called non-productive. Following IMGT convention, CDR3 was defined as the stretch from the second conserved V-encoded cysteine up to the conserved J-encoded phenylalanine. The earlier analysis of about 640 of the donors excluded any sequence lacking an unambiguous match to a single V gene segment. In an earlier analysis of about 590 of the donors, a V segment was called functional when productive rearrangements were above 56.7%, and segregating when the standard deviation between donors exceeded 5%. A statistical classification framework was built to diagnose cytomegalovirus status from the catalog of TCR beta chain sequences. V and J gene assignment, in a later analysis, came from comparing TCR nucleotide sequences with IMGT/GENE-DB human TR gene sequences. A later analysis assigned CDR3 sequences and most-parsimonious VDJ recombination scenarios with the TCRdist pipeline. In a later analysis, each TCR beta chain was defined by its CDR3 amino acid sequence together with its V-gene family, and reads lacking a unique V-gene family were excluded. To address suspected cross-contamination and a sequencing artifact, a later analysis removed over 500 highly shared, low-generation-probability nucleotide sequences. For each public chain, a later analysis derived a clonal expansion index from normalized ranks of inferred template counts within each repertoire. In a later analysis, generation probabilities were computed with a VDJ recombination model fitted to out-of-frame rearrangements, and the resulting probabilities were checked against IGoR. In a later analysis, TCR-TCR, TCR-HLA and TCR-CMV co-occurrence was scored with hypergeometric tests, and a repertoire-size bias correction was applied to TCR pairs. In a later analysis, false discovery rates were estimated by permuting HLA or CMV assignments 20 times. In a later analysis, co-occurring TCRs were grouped using DBSCAN, with TCRdist sequence similarity added in when clustering inside HLA-allele-positive subsets. For co-occurrence clustering, repertoires with fewer than 30,000 or more than 120,000 public chains were excluded, along with five repertoires with anomalous nucleotide sharing. TCRdb stores this immuneACCESS table with in-frame sequences only. Part of the clones is absent; in the studies checked, under half of the shortfall reflects unresolved V genes, and no reason is known for the rest. V and J calls and clone size come straight from that table; D and trimming were deduced from the DNA. The sample includes about 200,000 clones, with approximately 78% observed a single time. The ten largest account for 2.7% of the sample.

Per the germline V gene, MDHEN is the CDR1 and SYDVKM is the CDR2. The CDR3 covers 12 residues, taking in both the cysteine and the phenylalanine. The cohort was made up of approximately 670 healthy bone marrow donors. Cohort members were all nominally healthy when sampled, although unrecorded immune exposures were likely present. The donor tested CMV seronegative, placing the donor among the 300 to 450 seronegative members of the cohort. A peripheral blood sample was collected from each donor, and TCR beta sequencing was performed on peripheral blood mononuclear cells. Genomic DNA was extracted from the blood cell samples with the Qiagen DNeasy Blood Extraction Kit.

This chain joins TRBV28 to TRBJ2-7; TRBD2 is taken as the D call from the table, unchecked against the DNA. What was sequenced was PBMCs. The TCR was taken from a woman in her 40s in good health and CMV-seronegative. The CDR3 protein: CASSSSVQSWYF.